This TCR beta chain was observed in a study of early T cells in non-severe SARS-CoV-2 infection. Study as a whole: Bulk RNA taken from unsorted whole blood was sequenced, leaving chains unpaired.

Trimming took 5 bases from V and 4 from J; bases not matched to a gene: 7. The CDR3 loop spans 16 amino acids. CDR1 is SNHLY and CDR2 is FYNNEI in the germline V gene. Individual cDNA molecules were tagged with unique molecular identifiers. TCRdb passed the 5' RACE reads through MiXCR, listing each CDR3 protein once. The table includes nearly 110,000 distinct CDR3 sequences, over 8.5% detected once. This clonotype was counted at least ten times. Its antigen is not identified. Study conclusions and caveats: Matches to VDJdb favored anti-spike CD8 responses and missed private and CD4 specificities.

Sequenced material: whole blood. The origin of this receptor is an adult who was a healthcare worker with PCR-confirmed SARS-CoV-2 infection or an uninfected control (not recorded which). This chain connects TRBV2 to TRBJ2-3; 12 bases fit TRBD2. Written as DNA, the CDR3 is TGTGCCAGCAGTTCCGAGACTAGCGGGAGTGCAGATACGCAGTATTTT. Protein sequence: CASSSETSGSADTQYF.